The 4 T cell receptor beta chains below come from one sample, sequenced in a study of blood T cell repertoires in COVID-19 (dated by TCRdb to the early 2020s). The method behind the library was the immunoSEQ multiplex PCR assay. Drawn from immuneACCESS, this table holds only the in-frame rearrangements with V and J called that TCRdb kept. Clones are partly lost; checked studies trace under half to an unresolved V gene and leave the rest unexplained. For this sample the table gives approximately 200,000 clones, of which about 93% were detected only once. The ten largest clones represent 0.7% to 0.8% of the sample. The sequencing sample was made of peripheral blood. These receptors originate from a man aged 25 to 45 with COVID-19, enrolled during active disease.

The chain carries TRBV2 and TRBJ2-3; 8 positions match TRBD2. CDR3 length: 14 residues. Germline trimming cut 7 bases from V and 0 bases from J; bases unmatched to any gene: 3. In germline, CDR1 is SNHLY, CDR2 FYNNEI. DNA for the CDR3: TGTGCCAGCAACCTAGCGGGTAGCACAGATACGCAGTATTTT. As protein: CASNLAGSTDTQYF.

This CDR3 reads CASSTGQGAQETQYF. CDR3 bases: TGCGCCAGCAGCACGGGACAGGGGGCCCAAGAGACCCAGTACTTC. The chain links TRBV5-1 to TRBJ2-5; 12 bases are shared with TRBD1. The trim removed 4 bases at V and 1 base at J, leaving 2 bases unmatched. The CDR3 consists of 15 residues. Germline lookup yields CDR1 SGHRS and CDR2 YFSETQ.

V is TRBV12-3 or TRBV12-4 and J is TRBJ2-7; D uncertain. CDR3 length equals 12 residues. Deletions cut 6 bases from V and 6 bases from J, with 12 bases between. The CDR3 is CASSNTAAEQYF. The CDR3 DNA reads as TGTGCCAGCAGCAATACAGCCGCCGAGCAGTACTTC.

V gene TRBV28 combines with J gene TRBJ2-3; 9 bases fit TRBD2. The trim removed 5 bases at V and 0 bases at J, leaving 9 bases unmatched. CDR1 is MDHEN, CDR2 SYDVKM, per germline. The CDR3 loop spans 17 amino acids. DNA of the CDR3: TGTGCCAGCAGTACGCCCATCGCGGGGGGGAGCACAGATACGCAGTATTTT. Protein sequence: CASSTPIAGGSTDTQYF.